Reported below is one T cell receptor (beta chain). What it binds is unknown. CDR3 length: 10 residues. Trimming removed 3 bases at V and 10 bases at J, with 6 bases between. Germline assignment: CDR1 DFQATT and CDR2 SNEGSKA (reference sequence). Those who donated were healthy bone marrow donors. The PCR employed 60 Vbeta primers together with 13 Jbeta primers. Sequencing used immunoSEQ multiplex PCR; TCRdb keeps in-frame clones, though not all of them. The sample lists fewer than 150,000 clones; nearly 80% were seen once. This entry comes from a study of cytomegalovirus exposure and HLA in healthy donors. Study-level points and caveats: A later analysis found TCR association rates differed by HLA locus, highest for DRB1 and lowest for HLA-C. Later analysis showed most CMV-associated TCR beta chains appearing HLA-restricted. The authors reported that TCR beta sequences could predict HLA-A and HLA-B alleles. These predictions were accurate for most subjects in the first cohort.

This TCR derives from a man aged 25 to 40 in good health and CMV-seronegative. Sequences were obtained from PBMCs. V gene TRBV20-1 combines with J gene TRBJ1-4, with D uncertain. DNA of the CDR3: TGCAGTGCTAGGGTCGGAAAACTGTTTTTT. This sequence encodes CSARVGKLFF.